This T cell receptor beta chain was recorded in a study of CD8 T cells in ankylosing spondylitis. General study results and limits: One TCR beta motif, made up of eight or nine highly homologous variants, appeared characteristic of ankylosing spondylitis blood. Clones linked with disease were CD8+ and fairly uncommon in the peripheral blood.

This clonotype was seen ten or more times. Its antigen is undetermined. TCRdb reprocessed the 5' RACE reads with MiXCR, giving one entry per CDR3 protein. The data show 500,000 or so distinct CDR3 sequences, over 4% seen once. This CDR3 has 15 amino acids. The V gene lost 5 bases and the J gene lost 7 bases, with 20 bases spanning the gap. The sample was blood, either unsorted or a sorted T cell fraction (not recorded which). This clonotype originated in a male donor with ankylosing spondylitis. The chain uses TRBV12-3 or TRBV12-4 and TRBJ2-5; possibly TRBD1 or TRBD2 for D (6 bases each). The CDR3 sequence: CASSRTDRPEGTQYF. The CDR3 bases are TGTGCCAGCAGTCGCACGGACAGACCGGAGGGGACCCAGTACTTC.